This section outlines one T cell receptor beta chain sequence together with its context. Its specificity is unknown. The PCR ran on 60 Vbeta and 13 Jbeta primers. Only in-frame clones appear in the TCRdb table, and some are missing; sequencing was by immunoSEQ multiplex PCR. The sample includes approximately 160,000 clones, roughly 80% of them seen just once. This sample stems from a study of cytomegalovirus exposure and HLA in healthy donors. Findings and limits, study-wide: In vitro data verified a few CMV-associated chains as specific for CMV antigens. A classifier reportedly called cytomegalovirus status with high sensitivity and specificity.

Participants comprised healthy donors of bone marrow. The TCR sequence derives from a man aged 25-45 years in good health and CMV-seropositive. The source material was PBMCs.

CDR3 in amino acids: CATSFGSLGYEQYF. The CDR3 nucleotides are TGTGCCACCTCCTTTGGGAGTCTTGGCTACGAGCAGTACTTC. The V gene is TRBV28, the J gene TRBJ2-7, with D perhaps matching TRBD2 (5 bases). Germline V CDR1 and CDR2: MDHEN, SYDVKM. V lost 10 bases, J lost 3 bases, and 19 bases lay in between. This CDR3 has 14 residues.